This T cell receptor beta chain stems from a study of siplizumab effects on memory and regulatory T cells. Points from the study as a whole: Roughly 75-97% of proliferating CD4+ or CD8+ clones lacked a naive or memory phenotype that could be assigned.

Profiled with immunoSEQ multiplex PCR; TCRdb holds only in-frame clones, not every one. The table lists some 100,000 clones, around 90% of them singletons. With regard to this clone: Its target is unknown.

The specimen was CD4+ T cells sorted from blood. This receptor was obtained from a human donor in good health. Some clones in this sample may be carry-over from other donors' samples.

The CDR3 DNA reads as TGTGCCAGCAGCCCCTTATTGGAGACCCAGTACTTC. Protein product: CASSPLLETQYF. The rearrangement uses TRBV5-8 and TRBJ2-5; D remains unclear. The germline V gene has CDR1 SGHTS and CDR2 YDEGEE. Trimming left V 4 bases short and J 5 bases short, with 9 bases between. CDR3 size: 12 residues. The variable domain in full, completed from reference TRBV5-8 and TRBJ2-5, reads EAGVTQSPTHLIKTRGQQATLRCSPISGHTSVYWYQQALGLGLQFLLWYDEGEERNRGNFPPRFSGRQFPNYSSELNVNALELEDSALYLCASSPLLETQYFGPGTRLLVL.